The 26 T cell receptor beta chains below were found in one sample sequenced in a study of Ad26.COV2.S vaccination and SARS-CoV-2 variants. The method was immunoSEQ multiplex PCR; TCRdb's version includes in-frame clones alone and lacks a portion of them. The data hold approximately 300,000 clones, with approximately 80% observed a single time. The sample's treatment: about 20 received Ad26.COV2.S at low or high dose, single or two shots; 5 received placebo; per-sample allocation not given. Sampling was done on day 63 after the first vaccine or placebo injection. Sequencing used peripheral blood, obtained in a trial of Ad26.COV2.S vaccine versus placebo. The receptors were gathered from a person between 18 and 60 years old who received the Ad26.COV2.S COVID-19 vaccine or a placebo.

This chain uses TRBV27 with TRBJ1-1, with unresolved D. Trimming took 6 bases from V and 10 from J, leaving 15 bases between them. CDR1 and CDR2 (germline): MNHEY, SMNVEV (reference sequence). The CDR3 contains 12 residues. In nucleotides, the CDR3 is TGTGCCAGCAGAAGCGGGCCCACAGCAGCTTTCTTT. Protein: CASRSGPTAAFF.

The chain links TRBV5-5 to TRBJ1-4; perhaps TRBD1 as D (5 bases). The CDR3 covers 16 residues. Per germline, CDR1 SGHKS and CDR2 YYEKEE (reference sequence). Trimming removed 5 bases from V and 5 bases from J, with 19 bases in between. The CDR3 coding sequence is TGTGCCAGCAGTGACTTCGGGGAGGGGCTGAATGAAAAACTGTTTTTT. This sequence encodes CASSDFGEGLNEKLFF.

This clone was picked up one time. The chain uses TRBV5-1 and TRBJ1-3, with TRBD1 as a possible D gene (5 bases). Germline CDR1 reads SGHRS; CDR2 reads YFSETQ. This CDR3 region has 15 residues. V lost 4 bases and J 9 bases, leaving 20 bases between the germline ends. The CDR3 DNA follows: TGCGCCAGCAGCACCGGGGACCTTTTGTCGGGCACCATATATTTT. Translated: CASSTGDLLSGTIYF.

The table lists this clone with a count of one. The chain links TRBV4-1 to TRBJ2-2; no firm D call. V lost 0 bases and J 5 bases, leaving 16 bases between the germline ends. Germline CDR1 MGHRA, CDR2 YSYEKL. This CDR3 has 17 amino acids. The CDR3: CASSQDSALYFTGELFF. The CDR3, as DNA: TGCGCCAGCAGCCAAGATTCCGCACTATACTTTACCGGGGAGCTGTTTTTT.

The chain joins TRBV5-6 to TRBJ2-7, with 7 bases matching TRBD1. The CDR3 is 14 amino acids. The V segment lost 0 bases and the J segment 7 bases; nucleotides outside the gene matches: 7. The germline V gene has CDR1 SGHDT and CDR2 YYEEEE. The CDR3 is CASSLDRGAREQYF. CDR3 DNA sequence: TGTGCCAGCAGCTTGGACAGGGGTGCTCGGGAGCAGTACTTC. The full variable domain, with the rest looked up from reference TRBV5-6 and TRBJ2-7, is DAGVTQSPTHLIKTRGQQVTLRCSPKSGHDTVSWYQQALGQGPQFIFQYYEEEERQRGNFPDRFSGHQFPNYSSELNVNALLLGDSALYLCASSLDRGAREQYFGPGTRLTVT.

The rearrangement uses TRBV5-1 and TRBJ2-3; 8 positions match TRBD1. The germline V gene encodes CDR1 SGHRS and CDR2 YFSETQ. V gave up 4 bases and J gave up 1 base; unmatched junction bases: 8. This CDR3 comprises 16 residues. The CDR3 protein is CASSPTGQGRTDTQYF. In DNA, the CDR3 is TGCGCCAGCAGCCCAACCGGACAGGGCCGCACAGATACGCAGTATTTT.

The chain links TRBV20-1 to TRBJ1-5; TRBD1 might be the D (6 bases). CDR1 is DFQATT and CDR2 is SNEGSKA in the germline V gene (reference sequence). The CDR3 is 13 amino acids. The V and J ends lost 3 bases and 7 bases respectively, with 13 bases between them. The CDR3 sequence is CSASQDSGQPQHF. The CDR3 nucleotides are TGCAGTGCTAGTCAGGACAGCGGACAGCCCCAGCATTTT.

The DNA of the CDR3 is TGCAGCGTTGCTTTCGGTCCACCAAATGAAAAACTGTTTTTT. Translating gives CSVAFGPPNEKLFF. The rearrangement joins TRBV29-1 to TRBJ1-4; D uncertain. V was pared by 4 bases and J by 5 bases, with 14 bases between. CDR1 and CDR2 (germline): SQVTM, ANQGSEA. The CDR3 runs 14 residues. Together with reference TRBV29-1 and TRBJ1-4, the CDR3 gives the full variable domain: SAVISQKPSRDICQRGTSLTIQCQVDSQVTMMFWYRQQPGQSLTLIATANQGSEATYESGFVIDKFPISRPNLTFSTLTVSNMSPEDSSIYLCSVAFGPPNEKLFFGSGTQLSVL.

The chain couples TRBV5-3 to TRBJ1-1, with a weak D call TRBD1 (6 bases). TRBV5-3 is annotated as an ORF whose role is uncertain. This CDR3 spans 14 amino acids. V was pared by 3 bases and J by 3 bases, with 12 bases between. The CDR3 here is CARSCGQLDTEAFF. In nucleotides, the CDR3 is TGTGCCAGAAGCTGCGGACAGCTGGACACTGAAGCTTTCTTT.

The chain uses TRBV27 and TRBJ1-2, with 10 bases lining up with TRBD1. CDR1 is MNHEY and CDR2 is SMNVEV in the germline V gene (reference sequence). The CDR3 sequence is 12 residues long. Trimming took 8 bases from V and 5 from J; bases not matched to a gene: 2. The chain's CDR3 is CASGDRGYGYTF. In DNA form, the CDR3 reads TGTGCCAGCGGGGACAGGGGATATGGCTACACCTTC.

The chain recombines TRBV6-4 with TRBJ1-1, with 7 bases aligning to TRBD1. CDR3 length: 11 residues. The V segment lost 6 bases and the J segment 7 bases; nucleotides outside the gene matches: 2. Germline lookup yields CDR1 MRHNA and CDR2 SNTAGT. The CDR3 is CASRQGFEAFF. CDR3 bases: TGTGCCAGCAGACAGGGGTTTGAAGCTTTCTTT.

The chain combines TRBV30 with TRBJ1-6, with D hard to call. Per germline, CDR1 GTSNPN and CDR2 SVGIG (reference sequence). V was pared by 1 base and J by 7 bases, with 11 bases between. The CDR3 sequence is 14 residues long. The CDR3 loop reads CAWSDGSTNSPLHF. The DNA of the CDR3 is TGTGCCTGGAGTGATGGCTCGACAAATTCACCCCTCCACTTT.

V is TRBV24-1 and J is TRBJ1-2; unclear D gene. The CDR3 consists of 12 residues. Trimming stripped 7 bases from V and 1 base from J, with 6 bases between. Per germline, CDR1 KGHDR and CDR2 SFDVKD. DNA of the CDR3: TGTGCCACCAGGGACCTTAACTATGGCTACACCTTC. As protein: CATRDLNYGYTF.

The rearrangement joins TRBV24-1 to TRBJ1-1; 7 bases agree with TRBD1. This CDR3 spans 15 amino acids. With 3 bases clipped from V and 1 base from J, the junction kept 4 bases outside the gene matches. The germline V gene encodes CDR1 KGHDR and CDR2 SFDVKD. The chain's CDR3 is CATSDTRTGNTEAFF. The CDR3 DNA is TGTGCCACCAGTGATACGCGGACAGGGAACACTGAAGCTTTCTTT.

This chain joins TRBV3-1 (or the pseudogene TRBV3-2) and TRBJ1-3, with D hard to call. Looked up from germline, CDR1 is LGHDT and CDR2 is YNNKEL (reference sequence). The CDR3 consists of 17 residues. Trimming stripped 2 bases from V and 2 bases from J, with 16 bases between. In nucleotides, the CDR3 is TGTGCCAGCAGCCAACAGAGTTTTGCGGGTCCTGGAAACACCATATATTTT. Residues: CASSQQSFAGPGNTIYF.

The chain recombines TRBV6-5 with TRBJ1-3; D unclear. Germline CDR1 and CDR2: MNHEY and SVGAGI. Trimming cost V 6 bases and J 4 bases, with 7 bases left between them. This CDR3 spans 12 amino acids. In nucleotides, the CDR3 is TGTGCCAGCAGCGGTCGAGGAAACACCATATATTTT. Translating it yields CASSGRGNTIYF.

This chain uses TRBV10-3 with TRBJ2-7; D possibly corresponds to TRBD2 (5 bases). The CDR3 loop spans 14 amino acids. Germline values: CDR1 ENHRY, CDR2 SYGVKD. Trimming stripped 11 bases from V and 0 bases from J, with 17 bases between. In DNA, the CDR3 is TGTGCCTCTTCCGAGGGAATCCTCTCCTACGAGCAGTACTTC. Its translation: CASSEGILSYEQYF.

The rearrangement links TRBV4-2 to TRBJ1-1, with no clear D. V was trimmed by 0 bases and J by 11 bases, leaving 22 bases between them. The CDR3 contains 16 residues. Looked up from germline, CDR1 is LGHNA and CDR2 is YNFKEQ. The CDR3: CASSQDLGSFPRMAFF. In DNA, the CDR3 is TGTGCCAGCAGCCAAGATTTGGGGTCGTTCCCTAGGATGGCTTTCTTT.

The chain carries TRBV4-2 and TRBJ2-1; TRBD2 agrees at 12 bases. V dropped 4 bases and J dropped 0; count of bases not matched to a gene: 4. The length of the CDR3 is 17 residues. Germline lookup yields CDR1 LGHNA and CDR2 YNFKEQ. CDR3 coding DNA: TGTGCCAGCAGCCCTGGACTAGCGGGGATCTCCTACAATGAGCAGTTCTTC. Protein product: CASSPGLAGISYNEQFF.

The CDR3 sequence: CASRIGGDGELFF. Written as DNA, the CDR3 is TGTGCCAGCAGGATAGGAGGGGACGGGGAGCTGTTTTTT. The chain has TRBV6-5 and TRBJ2-2; maybe TRBD2 (6 bases). Trimming removed 6 bases from V and 7 bases from J, with 12 bases in between. Germline CDR1 reads MNHEY; CDR2 reads SVGAGI. This CDR3 is built from 13 residues.

In nucleotides, the CDR3 is TGTGCCAGCAGCCAAGAGGTCCGGACAGGCAGGATTAAGCCCCTAGAGACCCAGTACTTC. It specifies CASSQEVRTGRIKPLETQYF. V gene TRBV3-1 (or the pseudogene TRBV3-2) combines with J gene TRBJ2-5; 7 bases are shared with TRBD1. With 0 bases clipped from V and 4 bases from J, the junction kept 20 bases outside the gene matches. The germline V gene has CDR1 LGHDT and CDR2 YNNKEL (reference sequence). The CDR3 is 20 residues long.

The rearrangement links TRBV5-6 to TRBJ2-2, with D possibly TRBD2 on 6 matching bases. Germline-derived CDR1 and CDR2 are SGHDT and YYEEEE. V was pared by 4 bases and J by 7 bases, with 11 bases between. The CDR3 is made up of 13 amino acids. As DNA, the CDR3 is TGTGCCAGCAGCCCTCGGGGGAGCGGGGAGCTGTTTTTT. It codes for CASSPRGSGELFF.

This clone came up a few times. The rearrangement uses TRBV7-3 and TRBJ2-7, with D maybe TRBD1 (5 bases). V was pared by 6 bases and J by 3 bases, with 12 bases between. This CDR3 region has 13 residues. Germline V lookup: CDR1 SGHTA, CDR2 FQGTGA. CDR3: CASSRSGHYEQYF. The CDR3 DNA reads TGTGCCAGCAGTCGTTCCGGACACTACGAGCAGTACTTC.

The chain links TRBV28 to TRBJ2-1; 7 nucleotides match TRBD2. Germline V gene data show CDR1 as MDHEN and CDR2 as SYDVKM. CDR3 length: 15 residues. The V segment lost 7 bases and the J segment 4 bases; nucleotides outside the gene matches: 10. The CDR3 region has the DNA TGTGCCAGCACTCCCGGGGAGGGGCCTTACAATGAGCAGTTCTTC. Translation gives CASTPGEGPYNEQFF.

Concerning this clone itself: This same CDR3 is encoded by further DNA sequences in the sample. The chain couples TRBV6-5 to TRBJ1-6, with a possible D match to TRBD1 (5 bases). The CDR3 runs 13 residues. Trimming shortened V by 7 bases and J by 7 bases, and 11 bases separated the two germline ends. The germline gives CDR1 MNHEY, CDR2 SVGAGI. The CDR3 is CASKGALNSPLHF. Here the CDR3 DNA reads TGTGCCAGCAAAGGGGCGCTGAATTCACCCCTCCACTTT.

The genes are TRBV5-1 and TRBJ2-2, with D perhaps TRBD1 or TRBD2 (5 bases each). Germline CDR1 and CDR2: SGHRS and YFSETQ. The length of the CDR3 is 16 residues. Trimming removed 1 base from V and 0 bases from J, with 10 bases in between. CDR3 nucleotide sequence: TGCGCCAGCAGCTTGCCTGGGACCACGAACACCGGGGAGCTGTTTTTT. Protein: CASSLPGTTNTGELFF.